These 9 T cell receptor beta chains were sequenced from one sample in a study of blood T cell repertoires in COVID-19. TCRdb's table, derived via immunoSEQ multiplex PCR, lists solely in-frame clones and lacks some. The table includes around 30,000 clones, more than 70% detected once. Sequenced: peripheral blood. These receptors were taken from a human donor with active COVID-19. The donor label of this sample is uncertain.

CDR3: CSVEDRRGGTEAFF. Here the CDR3 DNA reads TGCAGCGTTGAAGATCGGAGGGGTGGCACTGAAGCTTTCTTT. The J gene is TRBJ1-1, the V gene TRBV29-1; D is perhaps TRBD1 (5 bases). V lost 0 bases and J lost 4, with 12 bases in between. Looked up from germline, CDR1 is SQVTM and CDR2 is ANQGSEA. The length of the CDR3 is 14 residues.

The gene calls are TRBV14 and TRBJ2-4, with 8 nucleotides matching TRBD1. Germline trimming cut 0 bases from V and 3 bases from J; bases unmatched to any gene: 4. Germline CDR1 SGHDN, CDR2 FVKESK. This CDR3 has 16 residues. The CDR3 nucleotides are TGTGCCAGCAGCCAAGAACGAGGACAGGGCAAAAACATTCAGTACTTC. It is translated as CASSQERGQGKNIQYF.

The chain employs TRBV6-5 and TRBJ2-7; 8 nucleotides line up with TRBD2. V shed 6 bases, J shed 2 bases, and the junction held 9 bases outside the gene matches. The germline CDR1 and CDR2 sequences are MNHEY and SVGAGI. The CDR3 runs 15 residues. The CDR3 DNA reads as TGTGCCAGCAGCAAAGTTAGCGGGGTGCCCTACGAGCAGTACTTC. Its protein product is CASSKVSGVPYEQYF.

This clone was seen a single time. The chain employs TRBV28 and TRBJ2-5, with 8 bases fitting TRBD1. CDR3 length: 15 residues. CDR1 is MDHEN and CDR2 is SYDVKM in the germline V gene. J lost 2 bases, V lost 5 bases, and 7 bases had no gene match. The CDR3: CASSIDRGWQETQYF. CDR3 in DNA: TGTGCCAGCAGTATTGACAGGGGATGGCAAGAGACCCAGTACTTC.

The J gene is TRBJ2-2, the V gene TRBV11-3, with TRBD1 matching 10 bases. Looked up from germline, CDR1 is SGHNT and CDR2 is YENEEA. With V trimmed by 7 bases and J by 3 bases, 2 bases remained unmatched. The CDR3 is 14 amino acids. The chain's CDR3 is CASTGTGDTGELFF. The CDR3, as DNA: TGTGCCAGCACCGGGACAGGGGACACCGGGGAGCTGTTTTTT.

The chain carries TRBV12-3 or TRBV12-4 and TRBJ2-5, with D tentatively TRBD1 (5 bases). CDR3 length equals 13 residues. Between the trimmed V and J ends, which lost 2 bases and 5 bases, there was a span of 9 bases. CDR3 sequence (DNA): TGTGCCAGCAGTTTATCAGGGTTCGAGACCCAGTACTTC. It encodes CASSLSGFETQYF.

This sequence joins TRBV19 and TRBJ2-5; TRBD1 aligns across 8 bases. The CDR3 loop spans 13 amino acids. CDR1 LNHDA and CDR2 SQIVND come from the germline V gene (reference sequence). J gave up 5 bases and V 10 bases, and 9 bases lay outside the gene matches. The CDR3 sequence: CATRGTGMETQYF. The CDR3 DNA sequence: TGTGCCACCAGAGGGACAGGAATGGAGACCCAGTACTTC. The full variable domain, in which reference TRBV19 and TRBJ2-5 provide the parts outside the CDR3, is DGGITQSPKYLFRKEGQNVTLSCEQNLNHDAMYWYRQDPGQGLRLIYYSQIVNDFQKGDIAEGYSVSREKKESFPLTVTSAQKNPTAFYLCATRGTGMETQYFGPGTRLLVL.

This clone has a single count. The V and J genes are TRBV7-6 and TRBJ2-7; 11 positions agree with TRBD2. The CDR3 contains 16 residues. The germline V gene has CDR1 SGHVS and CDR2 FNYEAQ. V dropped 0 bases and J dropped 7; count of bases not matched to a gene: 8. The CDR3 region is CASSLASSGGYREQYF. The DNA for the CDR3 is TGTGCCAGCAGCTTAGCGTCTAGCGGGGGGTATCGAGAGCAGTACTTC.

This chain uses TRBV4-3 with TRBJ2-1, with TRBD2 identical over 9 bases. The V segment lost 0 bases and the J segment 4 bases; nucleotides outside the gene matches: 13. The germline CDR1 and CDR2 sequences are LGHNA and YSLEER. CDR3 size: 19 residues. CDR3: CASSQDLKRGVYRYNEQFF. CDR3 DNA sequence: TGCGCCAGCAGCCAAGATCTGAAGCGGGGGGTCTATCGATACAATGAGCAGTTCTTC.